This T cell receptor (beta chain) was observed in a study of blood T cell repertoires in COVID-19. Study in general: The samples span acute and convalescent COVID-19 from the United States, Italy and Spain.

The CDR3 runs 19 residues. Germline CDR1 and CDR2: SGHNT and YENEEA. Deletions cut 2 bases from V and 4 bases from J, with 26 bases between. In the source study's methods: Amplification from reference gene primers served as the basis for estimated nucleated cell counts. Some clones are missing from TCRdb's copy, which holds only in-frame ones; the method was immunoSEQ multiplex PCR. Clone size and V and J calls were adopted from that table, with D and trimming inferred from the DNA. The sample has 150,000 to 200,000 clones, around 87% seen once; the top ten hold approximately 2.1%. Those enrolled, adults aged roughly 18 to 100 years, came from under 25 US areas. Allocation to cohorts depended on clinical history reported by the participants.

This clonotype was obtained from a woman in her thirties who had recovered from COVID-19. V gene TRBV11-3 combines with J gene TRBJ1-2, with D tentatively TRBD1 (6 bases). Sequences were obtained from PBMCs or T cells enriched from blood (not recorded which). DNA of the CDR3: TGTGCCAGCAGCTTAAAGGGCAGGAAGGGGGTCGGGTCCGTCTATGGCTACACCTTC. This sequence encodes CASSLKGRKGVGSVYGYTF.